A single sample is the source of the 25 T cell receptor beta chains below, sequenced in a study of T cells in women clearing cervical HPV infection (dated by TCRdb to 2016 to 2018). The library was prepared using the immunoSEQ multiplex PCR assay. Held by TCRdb, this immuneACCESS table contains in-frame sequences only and omits some clones. Under half of the omission traces to an unresolved V gene where checked; the cause of the rest is unknown. The sample table gives about 20,000 clones. About 3% of the sample goes to the ten largest clones. Specimen: blood buffy coat. The receptor set was obtained from a woman aged 18 to 75 with a cervical HPV16 infection that either progressed to CIN3+ or cleared (not recorded which).

As to this clone: The missing CDR3 end, 3 residues past where the read stops, is filled in from the germline J gene. The chain couples TRBV20-1 to TRBJ2-2; possibly TRBD1 or TRBD2 for D (5 bases each). Germline lookup yields CDR1 DFQATT and CDR2 SNEGSKA (reference sequence). V was trimmed by 0 bases and J by 4 bases, leaving 12 bases between them. The CDR3 runs to 15 residues. CDR3 DNA, as far as it was read: TGCAGTGCTAGAGATCCGAGGGGCCTCACCGGGGAG. Its protein product is CSARDPRGLTGE. The full CDR3 is CSARDPRGLTGELFF.

On this clone: The read halts 3 residues ahead of the CDR3 end, with the missing end drawn from the germline J gene. The chain joins TRBV27 to TRBJ1-6, with 8 bases fitting TRBD1. The germline gives CDR1 MNHEY, CDR2 SMNVEV (reference sequence). The CDR3 is 14 residues long. Trimming removed 6 bases from V and 7 bases from J; junction bases left unmatched: 5. The sequenced part of the CDR3 DNA is TGTGCCAGCAGGGAGGACAGGGACAATTCACCC. This sequence encodes CASREDRDNSP. The complete CDR3 sequence is CASREDRDNSPLHF.

A word on this clone: The missing CDR3 end, 3 residues past where the read stops, is filled in from the germline J gene. The gene calls are TRBV5-1 and TRBJ1-6, with no clear D. This CDR3 is built from 15 residues. V was clipped by 0 bases and J by 7 bases, with 11 bases between them. Germline values: CDR1 SGHRS, CDR2 YFSETQ. The sequenced part of the CDR3 DNA is TGCGCCAGCAGCTTGGACACCATTGAAAATTCACCC. Protein product: CASSLDTIENSP. The full CDR3 protein reads CASSLDTIENSPLHF.

In the case of this clone: The DNA ends 3 residues before the CDR3 does, and the rest of the CDR3 is filled in from the germline J gene. The chain is built from TRBV10-1 and TRBJ1-5, with 8 bases identical to TRBD1. Germline values: CDR1 WNHNN, CDR2 SYGVQD (reference sequence). V was clipped by 4 bases and J by 3 bases; unmatched bases: 11. This CDR3 spans 17 amino acids. This chain's CDR3 is CASSGAGTGLINQPQHF. CDR3 DNA (partial): TGCGCCAGCAGTGGAGCCGGGACAGGTCTTATCAATCAGCCC.

Remarks on this clone: The CDR3 goes on 3 residues after the read ends, and that part is filled in from the germline J gene. This chain joins TRBV5-1 and TRBJ2-5, with D possibly matching TRBD1 (5 bases). Trimming left V 0 bases short and J 5 bases short, with 11 bases between. This CDR3 is 14 amino acids long. Looked up from germline, CDR1 is SGHRS and CDR2 is YFSETQ. The covered CDR3 bases are TGCGCCAGCAGCTTGGGTCTCAGGGTGGAGACC. It yields the protein CASSLGLRVET. The full CDR3 protein reads CASSLGLRVETQYF.

In the case of this clone: The read is 3 residues too short to cover the CDR3 end, so that end is filled in from the germline J gene. This rearrangement joins TRBV4-1 to TRBJ1-1; a weak D match, TRBD1 (5 bases). Trimming took off 0 bases at V and 5 bases at J, with 13 bases between the two ends. The CDR3 consists of 15 residues. Germline CDR1 reads MGHRA; CDR2 reads YSYEKL. CDR3 DNA, as far as it was read: TGCGCCAGCAGCCAAGATCGGGGGGTTAGAACTGAA. It specifies CASSQDRGVRTE. The whole CDR3 protein reads CASSQDRGVRTEAFF.

Worth noting for this clone: The read gets to within 3 residues of the CDR3 end, and the germline J gene fills in the rest. The chain joins TRBV5-1 to TRBJ2-7; 8 positions match TRBD2. After removal of 3 bases from V and 3 bases from J, the junction contained 14 bases not matched to a gene. The germline CDR1 and CDR2 sequences are SGHRS and YFSETQ. CDR3 size: 17 residues. The DNA read from the CDR3 is TGCGCCAGCAGCTCGATGGGCCGGAGAGCGGGGGACTACGAG. As protein: CASSSMGRRAGDYE. The complete CDR3 sequence is CASSSMGRRAGDYEQYF.

As to this clone: The CDR3 end falls 3 residues outside the read, so it is completed with the germline J gene. The rearrangement links TRBV19 to TRBJ2-1, with TRBD1 identical over 9 bases. The CDR3 is 15 amino acids. The V gene end was trimmed by 4 bases and the J gene end by 5 bases; junction bases not matched to a gene: 6. CDR1 and CDR2 from the germline V gene are LNHDA and SQIVND (reference sequence). The sequenced part of the CDR3 DNA is TGTGCCAGTAGTACCACAGGGGGCGGACACAATGAG. It codes for CASSTTGGGHNE. The whole CDR3 protein reads CASSTTGGGHNEQFF.

A word on this clone: The read is 3 residues too short to cover the CDR3 end, so that end is filled in from the germline J gene. The chain carries TRBV19 and TRBJ2-1, with D possibly being TRBD2 (6 bases). CDR3 length: 14 amino acids. The V gene lost 9 bases and the J gene lost 0 bases, with 12 bases spanning the gap. Germline CDR1 is LNHDA and CDR2 is SQIVND (reference sequence). This CDR3 is CARIAASSYNEQFF. The CDR3 DNA, read in part, is TGTGCCAGGATAGCGGCCAGCTCCTACAATGAG.

By frequency, this clone is medium-sized. The read gets to within 3 residues of the CDR3 end, and the germline J gene fills in the rest. This chain uses TRBV6-2 or TRBV6-3 with TRBJ2-4; no reliable D call. The V gene's germline CDR1 is MNHEY and CDR2 SVGEGT. This CDR3 has 11 residues. Here the CDR3 reads CASSYSYYQYF. Partial CDR3 DNA: TGTGCCAGCAGTTACTCATACTAT.

To note about this clone: The read terminates 3 residues ahead of where the CDR3 ends, so the germline J gene completes it. The J gene is TRBJ2-7, the V gene TRBV20-1, with a possible D match to TRBD1 (8 bases). Looked up from germline, CDR1 is DFQATT and CDR2 is SNEGSKA (reference sequence). The length of the CDR3 is 15 residues. V dropped 2 bases and J dropped 3 bases, with 17 bases sitting between them. CDR3: CSARLRTGRVYEQYF. CDR3 DNA (partial): TGCAGTGCTAGACTTAGGACAGGGAGGGTCTACGAG.

Comments on this clone: The read falls 3 residues short of the CDR3 end, and the missing part is taken from the germline J gene. This chain links TRBV27 with TRBJ2-5; D possibly corresponds to TRBD2 (7 bases). V was shortened by 3 bases and J by 5 bases, with 19 bases between the two germline ends. The CDR3 is 16 residues long. The germline V gene has CDR1 MNHEY and CDR2 SMNVEV (reference sequence). Incomplete CDR3 DNA: TGTGCCAGCAGTTTCGCCCGGGGGGCCGTCGCCGAGACC. It is translated as CASSFARGAVAET. The whole CDR3 sequence is CASSFARGAVAETQYF.

Note on this clone: The missing CDR3 end, 3 residues past where the read stops, is filled in from the germline J gene. The chain uses TRBV20-1 and TRBJ1-5; TRBD1 matches 8 bases. Germline assignment: CDR1 DFQATT and CDR2 SNEGSKA (reference sequence). The CDR3 has 14 amino acids. V gave up 0 bases and J gave up 4 bases; unmatched junction bases: 2. CDR3 region: CSARDWTGNQPQHF. The DNA read from the CDR3 is TGCAGTGCTAGAGATTGGACAGGGAATCAGCCC.

Concerning this clone itself: The read terminates 3 residues before the CDR3 end, so the remaining end is supplied by the germline J gene. V gene TRBV7-8 combines with J gene TRBJ1-4; D call uncertain. The germline V and J ends were trimmed by 5 bases and 3 bases, with 13 bases remaining between them. CDR1 is SGHVS and CDR2 is FQNEAQ in the germline V gene. The CDR3 is made up of 15 amino acids. The covered CDR3 bases are TGTGCCAGCAGCCGGCCGGCGGCGGCTAATGAAAAA. It yields the protein CASSRPAAANEK. The full CDR3 protein is CASSRPAAANEKLFF. The full variable domain, with the rest looked up from reference TRBV7-8 and TRBJ1-4, is GAGVSQSPRYKVAKRGQDVALRCDPISGHVSLFWYQQALGQGPEFLTYFQNEAQLDKSGLPSDRFFAERPEGSVSTLKIQRTQQEDSAVYLCASSRPAAANEKLFFGSGTQLSVL.

On this clone itself: Sequencing ends 3 residues short of the CDR3 end; the germline J gene provides the rest. This rearrangement joins TRBV15 to TRBJ2-3, with 7 positions matching TRBD1. The V and J ends lost 0 bases and 5 bases, in that order; junction bases with no gene match: 8. This CDR3 has 16 residues. Germline loops: CDR1 LNHNV, CDR2 YYDKDF (reference sequence). The DNA read from the CDR3 is TGTGCCACCAGCAGAGAGGCGACAGGGTCGGGAGATACG. Its protein product is CATSREATGSGDT. The entire CDR3 is CATSREATGSGDTQYF.

CDR3 DNA, as far as it was read: TGTGCCAGCAGGGCCGGGACAGGGATGAACACTGAA. This gives the protein CASRAGTGMNTE. The entire CDR3 reads CASRAGTGMNTEAFF. V usage is TRBV2 and J usage is TRBJ1-1; 9 nucleotides align to TRBD1. The CDR3 end is not reached by the read, which stops 3 residues before it; the germline J gene fills it in. The CDR3 sequence is 15 residues long. V dropped 6 bases and J dropped 0; count of bases not matched to a gene: 5. Germline CDR1 and CDR2: SNHLY and FYNNEI.

Points on this clone: The CDR3 goes on 3 residues after the read ends, and that part is filled in from the germline J gene. V gene TRBV5-1 combines with J gene TRBJ1-1; 7 bases agree with TRBD1. The V gene's germline CDR1 is SGHRS and CDR2 YFSETQ. The CDR3 contains 15 residues. V trimming: 7 bases; J trimming: 1 base; junction bases outside the gene matches: 10. CDR3 protein: CASATGTAKNTEAFF. The DNA read from the CDR3 is TGCGCCAGCGCTACTGGGACAGCAAAGAACACTGAA.

CDR3 loop: CASSAGTGYTGELFF. CDR3 DNA (partial): TGCGCCAGCAGCGCCGGGACAGGGTATACCGGGGAG. The V and J genes are TRBV5-1 and TRBJ2-2; TRBD1 matches at 9 bases. The read stops 3 residues short of the end of the CDR3; the missing end is completed from the germline J gene. Germline loops: CDR1 SGHRS, CDR2 YFSETQ. V dropped 4 bases and J dropped 5; count of bases not matched to a gene: 6. The CDR3 contains 15 residues.

Notes on this clone: The CDR3 end is not reached by the read, which stops 3 residues before it; the germline J gene fills it in. The J gene is TRBJ2-7, the V gene TRBV14, with 8 bases lining up with TRBD1. The CDR3 is made up of 14 amino acids. Germline V gene lookup returns CDR1 SGHDN and CDR2 FVKESK. J was trimmed by 2 bases and V by 4 bases; bases with no gene match: 4. Partial CDR3 DNA: TGTGCCAGCAGCCCTCGACAGGGGACCTACGAG. It encodes CASSPRQGTYE. The entire CDR3 sequence reads CASSPRQGTYEQYF.

Notes on this clone: With the read ending 3 residues before the CDR3 end, the germline J gene is used to fill in that end. V and J are TRBV23-1 and TRBJ1-2; D is perhaps TRBD1 (5 bases). TRBV23-1 is annotated as an ORF whose role is uncertain. Trimming removed 6 bases at V and 2 bases at J, with 7 bases between. The CDR3 totals 12 residues. The sequenced CDR3 bases are TGCGCCAGCAGGCGGGGGAACTATGGC. It encodes CASRRGNYG. The whole CDR3 protein reads CASRRGNYGYTF.

Of note for this clone: The missing CDR3 end, 3 residues past where the read stops, is filled in from the germline J gene. This chain uses TRBV7-2 with TRBJ1-1, with D possibly being TRBD1 (5 bases). Trimming cost V 3 bases and J 3 bases, with 8 bases left between them. The CDR3 runs 13 residues. CDR1 and CDR2 (germline): SGHTA, FQGNSA. The covered CDR3 bases are TGTGCCAGCAGCTTTGTCAGGGACACTGAA. Residues: CASSFVRDTE. The whole CDR3 protein reads CASSFVRDTEAFF.

As for this clone: From the germline J gene comes the end of the CDR3, since the read stops 3 residues before it. The chain links TRBV20-1 to TRBJ2-7, with a weak D call TRBD1 (5 bases). CDR3 length: 15 residues. The germline V and J ends were trimmed by 5 bases and 1 base, with 18 bases remaining between them. Germline-derived CDR1 and CDR2 are DFQATT and SNEGSKA (reference sequence). CDR3 bases read: TGCAGTGCTTCTCTCCTTGTGGGGCAGTCCTACGAG. Protein sequence: CSASLLVGQSYE. The whole CDR3 sequence is CSASLLVGQSYEQYF.

Comments on this clone: The CDR3 goes on 3 residues after the read ends, and that part is filled in from the germline J gene. This chain connects TRBV5-1 to TRBJ1-2, with D tentatively TRBD1 (5 bases). This CDR3 comprises 14 residues. From germline, CDR1 is SGHRS and CDR2 YFSETQ. The CDR3 DNA, read in part, is TGCGCCAGCAGCACCCTCCCAGCAGGGCCGAGC. Its translation is CASSTLPAGPS. The complete CDR3 protein is CASSTLPAGPSYTF.

Concerning this clone: The CDR3 is cut off 3 residues early in the read; its end comes from the germline J gene. J is TRBJ2-5 and V is TRBV7-9, with TRBD1 matching 9 bases. CDR1 SEHNR and CDR2 FQNEAQ come from the germline V gene (reference sequence). The CDR3 sequence is 14 residues long. The V segment lost 5 bases and the J segment 5 bases; nucleotides outside the gene matches: 6. The covered CDR3 bases are TGTGCCAGCAGCGCTACAGGGGGCTTTGAGACC. Its protein product is CASSATGGFET. The whole CDR3 reads CASSATGGFETQYF.

Concerning this clone itself: The CDR3 goes on 3 residues after the read ends, and that part is filled in from the germline J gene. The genes are TRBV20-1 and TRBJ1-3; 10 bases map to TRBD1. With V trimmed by 1 base and J by 3 bases, 9 bases remained unmatched. The germline gives CDR1 DFQATT, CDR2 SNEGSKA (reference sequence). This CDR3 region has 17 residues. The CDR3 DNA, read in part, is TGCAGTGCTAGAGGACAGGGGGCGAGCTTAGGTGGAAACACC. This gives the protein CSARGQGASLGGNT. The full CDR3 is CSARGQGASLGGNTIYF.